This T cell receptor beta chain was identified during a study of cytomegalovirus exposure and HLA in healthy donors. PCR used 60 Vbeta primers and 13 Jbeta primers. Method: immunoSEQ multiplex PCR; TCRdb's copy keeps in-frame clones and lacks some. The table lists about 140,000 clones, with 0.9% to 1% in the top ten. This CDR3 is 13 amino acids long. Germline lookup yields CDR1 SGHRS and CDR2 YFSETQ. Trimming took 1 base from V and 7 from J, leaving 9 bases between them. J is TRBJ1-5 and V is TRBV5-1; perhaps TRBD1 as D (5 bases). This TCR came from a male donor in good health and CMV-seronegative. The sample was PBMCs. The CDR3 here is CASSLYGGQPQHF. The CDR3 nucleotides read TGCGCCAGCAGCTTGTACGGGGGGCAGCCCCAGCATTTT.